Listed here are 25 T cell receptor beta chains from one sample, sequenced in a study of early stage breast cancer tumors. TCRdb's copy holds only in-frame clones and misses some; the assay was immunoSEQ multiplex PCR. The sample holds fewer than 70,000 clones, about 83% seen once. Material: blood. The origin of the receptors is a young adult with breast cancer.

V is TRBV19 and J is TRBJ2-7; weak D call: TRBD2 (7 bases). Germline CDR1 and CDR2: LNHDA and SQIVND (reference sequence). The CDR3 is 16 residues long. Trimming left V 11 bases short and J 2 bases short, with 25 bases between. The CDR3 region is CASRALRGGAPYEQYF. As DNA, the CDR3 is TGTGCCTCTCGAGCTTTAAGAGGGGGGGCCCCCTACGAGCAGTACTTC. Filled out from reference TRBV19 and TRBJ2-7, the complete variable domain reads DGGITQSPKYLFRKEGQNVTLSCEQNLNHDAMYWYRQDPGQGLRLIYYSQIVNDFQKGDIAEGYSVSREKKESFPLTVTSAQKNPTAFYLCASRALRGGAPYEQYFGPGTRLTVT.

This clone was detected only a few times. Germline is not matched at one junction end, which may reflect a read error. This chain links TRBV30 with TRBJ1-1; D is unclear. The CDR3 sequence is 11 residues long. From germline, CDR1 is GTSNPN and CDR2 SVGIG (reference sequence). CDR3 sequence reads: CAWSEGQSPLF. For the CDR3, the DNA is TGTGCCTGGAGTGAGGGTCAGTCCCCCCTGTTT.

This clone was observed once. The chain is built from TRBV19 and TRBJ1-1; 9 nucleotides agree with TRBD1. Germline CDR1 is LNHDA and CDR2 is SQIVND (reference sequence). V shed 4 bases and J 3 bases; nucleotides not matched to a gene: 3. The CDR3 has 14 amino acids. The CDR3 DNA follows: TGTGCCAGTAGTACGACAGGGGGTTACACTGAAGCTTTCTTT. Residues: CASSTTGGYTEAFF. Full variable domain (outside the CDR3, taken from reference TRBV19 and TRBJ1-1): DGGITQSPKYLFRKEGQNVTLSCEQNLNHDAMYWYRQDPGQGLRLIYYSQIVNDFQKGDIAEGYSVSREKKESFPLTVTSAQKNPTAFYLCASSTTGGYTEAFFGQGTRLTVV.

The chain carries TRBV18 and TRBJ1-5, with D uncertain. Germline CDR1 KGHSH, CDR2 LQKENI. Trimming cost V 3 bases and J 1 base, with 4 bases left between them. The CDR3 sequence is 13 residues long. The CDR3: CASSPISNQPQHF. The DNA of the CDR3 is TGTGCCAGCTCACCTATAAGCAATCAGCCCCAGCATTTT.

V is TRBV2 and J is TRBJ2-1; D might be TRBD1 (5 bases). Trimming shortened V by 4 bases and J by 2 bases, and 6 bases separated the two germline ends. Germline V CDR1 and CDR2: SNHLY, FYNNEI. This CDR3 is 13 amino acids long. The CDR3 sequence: CASSGTTYNEQFF. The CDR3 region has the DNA TGTGCCAGCAGTGGGACAACCTACAATGAGCAGTTCTTC. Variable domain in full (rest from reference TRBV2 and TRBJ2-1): EPEVTQTPSHQVTQMGQEVILRCVPISNHLYFYWYRQILGQKVEFLVSFYNNEISEKSEIFDDQFSVERPDGSNFTLKIRSTKLEDSAMYFCASSGTTYNEQFFGPGTRLTVL.

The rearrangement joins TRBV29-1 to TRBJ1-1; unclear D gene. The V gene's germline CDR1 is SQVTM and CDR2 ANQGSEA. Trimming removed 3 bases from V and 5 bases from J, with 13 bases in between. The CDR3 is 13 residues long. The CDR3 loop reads CSVDRWGWTEAFF. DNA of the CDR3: TGCAGCGTTGATCGGTGGGGTTGGACTGAAGCTTTCTTT.

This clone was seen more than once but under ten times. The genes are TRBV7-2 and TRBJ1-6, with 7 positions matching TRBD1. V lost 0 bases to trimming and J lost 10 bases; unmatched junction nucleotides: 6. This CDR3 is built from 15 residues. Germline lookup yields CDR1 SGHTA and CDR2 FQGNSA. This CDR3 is CASSLAQGQRSPLHF. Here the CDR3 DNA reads TGTGCCAGCAGCTTAGCGCAGGGACAGCGGTCACCCCTCCACTTT.

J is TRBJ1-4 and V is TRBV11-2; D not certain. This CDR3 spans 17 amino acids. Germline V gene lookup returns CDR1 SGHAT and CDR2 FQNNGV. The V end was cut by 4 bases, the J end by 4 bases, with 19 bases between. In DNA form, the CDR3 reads TGTGCCAGCAGCTCTACCCTAGATAGCGCCGGTAATGAAAAACTGTTTTTT. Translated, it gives CASSSTLDSAGNEKLFF.

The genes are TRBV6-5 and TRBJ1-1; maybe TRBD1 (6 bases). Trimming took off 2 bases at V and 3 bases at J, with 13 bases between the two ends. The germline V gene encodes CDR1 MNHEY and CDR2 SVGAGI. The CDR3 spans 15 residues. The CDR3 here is CASSYRPGVYTEAFF. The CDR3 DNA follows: TGTGCCAGCAGTTACAGGCCAGGGGTGTACACTGAAGCTTTCTTT.

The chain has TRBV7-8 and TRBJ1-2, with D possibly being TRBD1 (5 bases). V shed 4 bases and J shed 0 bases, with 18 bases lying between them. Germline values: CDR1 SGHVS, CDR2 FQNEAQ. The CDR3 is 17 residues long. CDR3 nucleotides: TGTGCCAGCAGCTCCTACAGGTTCCCCCGCACTAACTATGGCTACACCTTC. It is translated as CASSSYRFPRTNYGYTF.

The CDR3 region is CASSYTWANVLTF. In nucleotides, the CDR3 is TGTGCCAGCAGTTATACCTGGGCCAACGTCCTGACTTTC. The V gene is TRBV6-6, the J gene TRBJ2-6; D gene ambiguous. The CDR3 is made up of 13 amino acids. The germline V gene has CDR1 MNHNY and CDR2 SVGAGI (reference sequence). V lost 3 bases, J lost 5 bases, and 5 bases lay in between.

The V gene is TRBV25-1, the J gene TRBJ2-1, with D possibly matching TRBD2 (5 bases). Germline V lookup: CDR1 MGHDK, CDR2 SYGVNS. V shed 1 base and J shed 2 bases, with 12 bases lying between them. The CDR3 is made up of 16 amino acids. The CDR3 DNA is TGTGCCAGCAGTGAATCGGGCGGGTGGACCTACAATGAGCAGTTCTTC. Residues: CASSESGGWTYNEQFF.

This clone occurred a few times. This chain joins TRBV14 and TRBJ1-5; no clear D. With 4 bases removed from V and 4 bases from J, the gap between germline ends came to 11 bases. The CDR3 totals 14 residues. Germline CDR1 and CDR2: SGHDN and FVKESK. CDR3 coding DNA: TGTGCCAGCAGCCTAGGGTACGGTAATCAGCCCCAGCATTTT. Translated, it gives CASSLGYGNQPQHF.

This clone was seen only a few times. The CDR3 loop reads CASSQETAGGSREQFF. CDR3 DNA sequence: TGCGCCAGCAGCCAAGAAACAGCGGGAGGGTCGCGGGAGCAGTTCTTC. The chain links TRBV4-1 to TRBJ2-1; 10 bases agree with TRBD2. V gave up 0 bases and J gave up 10 bases; unmatched junction bases: 9. The germline gives CDR1 MGHRA, CDR2 YSYEKL. CDR3 size: 16 residues.

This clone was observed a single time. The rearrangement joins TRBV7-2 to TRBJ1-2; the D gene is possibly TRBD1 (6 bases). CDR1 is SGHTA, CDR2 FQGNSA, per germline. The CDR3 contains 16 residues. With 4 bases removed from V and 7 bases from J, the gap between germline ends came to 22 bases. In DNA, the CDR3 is TGTGCCAGCAGCTCGCAACCCGGATTTACAGGGAGTGGCTACACCTTC. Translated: CASSSQPGFTGSGYTF.

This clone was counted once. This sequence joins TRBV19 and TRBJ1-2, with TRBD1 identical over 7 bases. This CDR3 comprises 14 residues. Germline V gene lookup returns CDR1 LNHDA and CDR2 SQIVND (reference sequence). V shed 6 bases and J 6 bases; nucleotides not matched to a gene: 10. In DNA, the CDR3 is TGTGCCAGTAGCCACTATTTGACAGGGAATGGCTACACCTTC. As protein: CASSHYLTGNGYTF. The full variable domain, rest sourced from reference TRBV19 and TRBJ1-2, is DGGITQSPKYLFRKEGQNVTLSCEQNLNHDAMYWYRQDPGQGLRLIYYSQIVNDFQKGDIAEGYSVSREKKESFPLTVTSAQKNPTAFYLCASSHYLTGNGYTFGSGTRLTVV.

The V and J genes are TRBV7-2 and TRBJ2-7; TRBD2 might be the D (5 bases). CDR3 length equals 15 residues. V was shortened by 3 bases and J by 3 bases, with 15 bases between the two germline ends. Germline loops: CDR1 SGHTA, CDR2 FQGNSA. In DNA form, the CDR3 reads TGTGCCAGCAGCTTTGCCCGCGCGGGCCTCTACGAGCAGTACTTC. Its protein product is CASSFARAGLYEQYF.

The CDR3 region has the DNA TGCAGCATACAAAACGGACAGAACTATGGCTACACCTTC. This translates into CSIQNGQNYGYTF. This sequence joins TRBV29-1 and TRBJ1-2, with D possibly being TRBD1 (6 bases). CDR1 SQVTM and CDR2 ANQGSEA come from the germline V gene. V was pared by 8 bases and J by 2 bases, with 15 bases between. The CDR3 runs to 13 residues.

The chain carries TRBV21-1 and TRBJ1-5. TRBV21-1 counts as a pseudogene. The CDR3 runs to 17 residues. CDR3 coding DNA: TGTGCCAGCAGCAAAGTACGAGCAAAAAGTAGCAATCAGCCCCAGCATTTT. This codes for CASSKVRAKSSNQPQHF.

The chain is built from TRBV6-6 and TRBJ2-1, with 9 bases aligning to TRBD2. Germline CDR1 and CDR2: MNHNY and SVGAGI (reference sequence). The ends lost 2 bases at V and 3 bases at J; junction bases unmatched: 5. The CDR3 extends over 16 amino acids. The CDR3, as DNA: TGTGCCAGCAGTTACACAATAGCGGGAGTCTACAATGAGCAGTTCTTC. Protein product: CASSYTIAGVYNEQFF.

CDR3 sequence: CASSFDQGYEQYF. CDR3 bases: TGTGCCAGCAGTTTCGATCAGGGATACGAGCAGTACTTC. The chain is built from TRBV6-6 and TRBJ2-7; D perhaps matches TRBD1 (5 bases). Trimming took off 4 bases at V and 4 bases at J, with 11 bases between the two ends. CDR3 length equals 13 residues. CDR1 and CDR2 from the germline V gene are MNHNY and SVGAGI (reference sequence).

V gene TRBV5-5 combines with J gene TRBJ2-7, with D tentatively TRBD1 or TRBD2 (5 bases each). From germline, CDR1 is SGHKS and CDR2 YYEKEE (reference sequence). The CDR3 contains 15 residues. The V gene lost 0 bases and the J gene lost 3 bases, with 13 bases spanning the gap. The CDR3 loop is CASSLVAGADYEQYF. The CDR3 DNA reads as TGTGCCAGCAGCTTGGTAGCCGGGGCCGACTACGAGCAGTACTTC.

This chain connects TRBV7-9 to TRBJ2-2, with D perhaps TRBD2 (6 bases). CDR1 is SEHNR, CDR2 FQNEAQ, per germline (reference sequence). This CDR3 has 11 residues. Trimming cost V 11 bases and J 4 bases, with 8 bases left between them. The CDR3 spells CARGSTGELFF. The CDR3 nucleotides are TGTGCCCGGGGGTCCACCGGGGAGCTGTTTTTT. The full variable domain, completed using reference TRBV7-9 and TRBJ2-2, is DTGVSQNPRHKITKRGQNVTFRCDPISEHNRLYWYRQTLGQGPEFLTYFQNEAQLEKSRLLSDRFSAERPKGSFSTLEIQRTEQGDSAMYLCARGSTGELFFGEGSRLTVL.

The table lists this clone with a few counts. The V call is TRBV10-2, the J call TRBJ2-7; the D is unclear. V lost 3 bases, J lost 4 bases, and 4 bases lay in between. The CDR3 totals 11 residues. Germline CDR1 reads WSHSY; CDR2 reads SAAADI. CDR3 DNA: TGCGCCAGCAGTGAAGAGTACGAGCAGTACTTC. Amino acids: CASSEEYEQYF.

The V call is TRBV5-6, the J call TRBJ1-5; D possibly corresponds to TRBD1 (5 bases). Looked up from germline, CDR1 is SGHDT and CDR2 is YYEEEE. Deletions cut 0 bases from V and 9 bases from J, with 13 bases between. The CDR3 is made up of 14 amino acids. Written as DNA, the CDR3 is TGTGCCAGCAGCTTGGCAGGGCATCAACGGCCCCAGCATTTT. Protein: CASSLAGHQRPQHF. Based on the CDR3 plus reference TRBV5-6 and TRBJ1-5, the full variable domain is DAGVTQSPTHLIKTRGQQVTLRCSPKSGHDTVSWYQQALGQGPQFIFQYYEEEERQRGNFPDRFSGHQFPNYSSELNVNALLLGDSALYLCASSLAGHQRPQHFGDGTRLSIL.